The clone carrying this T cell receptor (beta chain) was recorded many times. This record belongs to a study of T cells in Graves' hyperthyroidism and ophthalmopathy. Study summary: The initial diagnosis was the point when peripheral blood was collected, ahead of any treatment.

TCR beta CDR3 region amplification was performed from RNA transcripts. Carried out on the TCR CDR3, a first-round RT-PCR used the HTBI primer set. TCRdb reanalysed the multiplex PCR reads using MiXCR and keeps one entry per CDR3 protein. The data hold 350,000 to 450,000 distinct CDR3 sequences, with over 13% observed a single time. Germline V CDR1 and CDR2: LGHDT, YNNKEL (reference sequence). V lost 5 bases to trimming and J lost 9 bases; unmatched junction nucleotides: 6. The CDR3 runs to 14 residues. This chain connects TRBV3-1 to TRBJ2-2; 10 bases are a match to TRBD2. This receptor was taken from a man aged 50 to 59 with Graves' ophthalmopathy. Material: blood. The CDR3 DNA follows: TGTGCCAGCAGCAAAGCGGGAGGGCCCAGGGAGCTGTTTTTT. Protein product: CASSKAGGPRELFF.